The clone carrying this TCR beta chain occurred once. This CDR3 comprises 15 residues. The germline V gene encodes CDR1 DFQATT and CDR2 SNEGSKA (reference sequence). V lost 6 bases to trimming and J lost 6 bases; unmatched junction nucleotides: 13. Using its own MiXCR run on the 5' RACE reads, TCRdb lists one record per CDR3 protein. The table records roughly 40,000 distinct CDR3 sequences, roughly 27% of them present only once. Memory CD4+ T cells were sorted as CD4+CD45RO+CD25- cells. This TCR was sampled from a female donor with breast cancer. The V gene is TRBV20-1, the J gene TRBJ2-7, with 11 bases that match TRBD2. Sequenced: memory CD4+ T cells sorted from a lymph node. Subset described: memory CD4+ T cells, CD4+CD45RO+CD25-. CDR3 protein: CSALNPLAGGGEQYF. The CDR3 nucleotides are TGCAGTGCCCTGAACCCCCTAGCGGGGGGAGGCGAGCAGTACTTC.